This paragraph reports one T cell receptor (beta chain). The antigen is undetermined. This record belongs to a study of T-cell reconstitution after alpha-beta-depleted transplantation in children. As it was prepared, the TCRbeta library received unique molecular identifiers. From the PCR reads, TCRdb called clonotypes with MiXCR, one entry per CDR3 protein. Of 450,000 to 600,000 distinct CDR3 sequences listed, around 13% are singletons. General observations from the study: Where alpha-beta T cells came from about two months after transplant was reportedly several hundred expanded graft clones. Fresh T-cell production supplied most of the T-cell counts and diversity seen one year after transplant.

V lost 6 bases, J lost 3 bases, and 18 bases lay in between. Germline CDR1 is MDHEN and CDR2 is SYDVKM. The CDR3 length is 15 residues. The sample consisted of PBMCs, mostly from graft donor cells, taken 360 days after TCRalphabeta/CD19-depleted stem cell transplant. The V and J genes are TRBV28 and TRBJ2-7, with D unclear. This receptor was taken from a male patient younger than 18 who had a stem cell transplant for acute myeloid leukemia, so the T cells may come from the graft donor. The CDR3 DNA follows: TGTGCCAGCAGCTCACCCGGACCGCCTAGCTACGAGCAGTACTTC. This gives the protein CASSSPGPPSYEQYF.